This T cell receptor (beta chain) was identified in a study of cytomegalovirus exposure and HLA in healthy donors (dated by TCRdb to about 2017). Background on the whole study: According to a later analysis, the 120 or so validation repertoires were produced on the same platform as the roughly 720 repertoires of the first cohort. A separate validation cohort of roughly 110 different subjects was used in addition to the 666-subject first cohort. The study aimed to test whether signatures of past pathogen exposure could be identified by cataloging public T cell receptors. To predict cytomegalovirus infection status, the study combined high-throughput TCR immunosequencing, statistical association of individual TCRs with disease status, and machine learning.

Donors formed part of the validation cohort, which comprised approximately 130 subjects and was distinct from the first cohort of 550 to 850 subjects. Results the study describes overall, beyond this receptor: Three of the identified cytomegalovirus-associated TCR beta chains were confirmed in vitro to be specific for cytomegalovirus antigens. Across donors, most TCR sequences were observed very rarely, whereas some public TCRs were present in many individuals. In a later analysis, TCRs clustered in the first cohort were found to also tend to co-occur in the approximately 110 validation repertoires, with 85% to 95% of cluster scores above 0. The authors suggested that the approach could potentially be generalized to other disease states and immunological phenotypes. The validation cohort had no HLA typing available for a later analysis, so co-occurrence within that cohort was assessed over all 120 or so repertoires. In both the original and validation cohorts, the classifier was reported to diagnose cytomegalovirus status with high specificity and sensitivity. The study listed 164 TCR beta chains as associated with cytomegalovirus.

Clipping removes 5 bases from V and 3 bases from J, with 9 as the unmatched junction base count. From the cysteine through the phenylalanine, the CDR3 covers 16 amino acids. The read is trimmed to its CDR3 DNA, 48 bases read in frame from base 1. From a lookup of the germline V gene (reference sequence), CDR1 and CDR2 are LNHNV and YYDKDF. Library method: the immunoSEQ multiplex PCR assay. Concerning the study's data processing: A statistical classification framework was built to diagnose cytomegalovirus status from the catalog of TCR beta chain sequences. TCRdb limited this immuneACCESS table to in-frame rearrangements with V and J called. A share of clones is missing; checked studies link under half to unresolved V genes, and the rest is unexplained. V, J and clone size were drawn from that table, and D and trimming were deduced from the DNA. The sample contains about 150,000 clones, 75% to 90% of them found a single time. The ten largest clones capture 20% to 25% of the sample.

Details on this clone: Its antigen is unknown. One base away there is no much larger clone; base qualities are not given.

The sequencing input was PBMCs. The V and J segments used are TRBV15 and TRBJ1-5; 8 nucleotides in the junction match TRBD1. The TCR was taken from a man between 18 and 29 years old in good health and CMV-seropositive. The CDR3 protein is CATSASGTGDNQPQHF. The DNA sequence is given as TGTGCCACCAGCGCCTCCGGGACAGGCGACAATCAGCCCCAGCATTTT.